This passage covers 29 T cell receptor beta chains from one sample sequenced in a study of OX40 agonist ivuxolimab in advanced cancers. Using immunoSEQ multiplex PCR, the repertoire was profiled, and TCRdb retains in-frame clones only, with some absent. Seen here are around 97,000 clones, around 85% observed once, and the top ten hold more than 5.5%. The source was CD4+ or CD8+ T cells sorted from blood, collected in a trial of the OX40 agonist ivuxolimab. The receptors shown here come from an adult with an advanced solid tumor such as melanoma, head and neck, liver or kidney cancer.

This clone was seen a handful of times. CDR3 sequence (DNA): TGCAGCGTTGTGGGCGGAAACACCGGGGAGCTGTTTTTT. Encoded protein: CSVVGGNTGELFF. This rearrangement joins TRBV29-1 to TRBJ2-2; D unresolved. This CDR3 is built from 13 residues. V was clipped by 4 bases and J by 2 bases, with 8 bases between them. CDR1 and CDR2 from the germline V gene are SQVTM and ANQGSEA.

The chain links TRBV6-5 to TRBJ2-7; 7 bases are shared with TRBD1. V lost 2 bases, J lost 6 bases, and 7 bases stayed unmatched. Germline V lookup: CDR1 MNHEY, CDR2 SVGAGI. This CDR3 has 14 residues. In DNA, the CDR3 is TGTGCCAGCAGTTACAATCACAGGGGATCCGAGCAGTACTTC. It is translated as CASSYNHRGSEQYF.

The chain joins TRBV7-9 to TRBJ2-2; D is ambiguous. This CDR3 spans 11 amino acids. V was shortened by 5 bases and J by 9 bases, with 7 bases between the two germline ends. From germline, CDR1 is SEHNR and CDR2 FQNEAQ (reference sequence). The CDR3 protein is CASSPDRELFF. CDR3 DNA: TGTGCCAGCAGCCCCGACCGGGAGCTGTTTTTT.

The chain couples TRBV12-5 to TRBJ2-7; a possible D gene is TRBD2 (7 bases). This CDR3 is 17 amino acids long. Germline loops: CDR1 LGHNT, CDR2 FRNRAP. V was trimmed by 2 bases and J by 5 bases, leaving 22 bases between them. For the CDR3, the DNA is TGTGCTAGTGGTTTGCCCGCAGGAGGGGGGGCATGGGACGAGCAGTACTTC. It specifies CASGLPAGGGAWDEQYF.

The V gene is TRBV29-1, the J gene TRBJ1-2, with D perhaps TRBD1 (5 bases). Germline assignment: CDR1 SQVTM and CDR2 ANQGSEA. Trimming stripped 7 bases from V and 7 bases from J, with 13 bases between. CDR3 length: 11 residues. The CDR3 reads CSAMGDLGYTF. Written as DNA, the CDR3 is TGCAGCGCTATGGGGGATCTTGGCTACACCTTC. The complete variable domain, with remaining parts taken from reference TRBV29-1 and TRBJ1-2, reads SAVISQKPSRDICQRGTSLTIQCQVDSQVTMMFWYRQQPGQSLTLIATANQGSEATYESGFVIDKFPISRPNLTFSTLTVSNMSPEDSSIYLCSAMGDLGYTFGSGTRLTVV.

This clone is a singleton in its sample. This chain joins TRBV11-2 and TRBJ1-3; D uncertain. This CDR3 has 18 amino acids. Trimming removed 1 base at V and 0 bases at J, with 16 bases between. Germline V gives CDR1 SGHAT, CDR2 FQNNGV. CDR3: CASSLGGRHPSSGNTIYF. CDR3 sequence (DNA): TGTGCCAGCAGCTTAGGAGGTCGCCACCCGAGCTCTGGAAACACCATATATTTT.

The J gene is TRBJ2-7, the V gene TRBV11-2; 8 nucleotides line up with TRBD1. Germline CDR1 reads SGHAT; CDR2 reads FQNNGV. The CDR3 loop spans 15 amino acids. After removal of 3 bases from V and 3 bases from J, the junction contained 7 bases not matched to a gene. CDR3 sequence: CASSFYRDRLYEQYF. Here the CDR3 DNA reads TGTGCCAGCAGCTTCTACCGGGACAGGCTCTACGAGCAGTACTTC.

The rearrangement uses TRBV13 and TRBJ2-7; D is perhaps TRBD1 (6 bases). Germline lookup yields CDR1 PRHDT and CDR2 FYEKMQ (reference sequence). Deletions cut 5 bases from V and 0 bases from J, with 11 bases between. This CDR3 is built from 14 residues. CDR3 DNA: TGTGCCAGCAGCCAGACAGGAGCCTCCTACGAGCAGTACTTC. Its translation is CASSQTGASYEQYF.

V usage is TRBV19 and J usage is TRBJ1-1, with 9 positions matching TRBD1. Germline V gives CDR1 LNHDA, CDR2 SQIVND (reference sequence). After removal of 5 bases from V and 5 bases from J, the junction contained 9 bases not matched to a gene. The CDR3 spans 15 residues. The CDR3 here is CASSPGTGRDTEAFF. The CDR3 nucleotides read TGTGCCAGTAGTCCAGGGACAGGGCGAGATACTGAAGCTTTCTTT.

The chain uses TRBV7-9 and TRBJ2-1, with D maybe TRBD2 (5 bases). The length of the CDR3 is 16 residues. Germline lookup yields CDR1 SEHNR and CDR2 FQNEAQ (reference sequence). Trimming left V 5 bases short and J 1 base short, with 15 bases between. CDR3 sequence: CASSRRGNRSYNEQFF. The CDR3 DNA reads TGTGCCAGCAGCCGGCGAGGGAATAGGTCCTACAATGAGCAGTTCTTC.

This clone occurred a few times. The CDR3 loop reads CASSYSRKYNEQFF. The CDR3 DNA reads as TGTGCCAGCAGTTACTCTAGGAAATACAATGAGCAGTTCTTC. The V call is TRBV6-5, the J call TRBJ2-1; D remains ambiguous. The CDR3 consists of 14 residues. The germline CDR1 and CDR2 sequences are MNHEY and SVGAGI. The V end was cut by 0 bases, the J end by 4 bases, with 7 bases between.

This chain joins TRBV7-9 and TRBJ1-2; 10 nucleotides match TRBD1. Trimming removed 1 base from V and 8 bases from J; junction bases left unmatched: 7. The CDR3 length is 15 residues. Germline V lookup: CDR1 SEHNR, CDR2 FQNEAQ (reference sequence). The CDR3 sequence is CASSLGGQGMGGYTF. The CDR3, as DNA: TGTGCCAGCAGCTTAGGGGGACAGGGGATGGGAGGCTACACCTTC.

The rearrangement links TRBV9 to TRBJ2-1, with 10 bases lining up with TRBD2. The junction had 4 bases not matched to a gene; V was cut back by 4 bases and J by 3 bases. This CDR3 is built from 15 residues. Germline V gene data show CDR1 as SGDLS and CDR2 as YYNGEE. The CDR3 DNA follows: TGTGCCAGCAGCCGCACTAGCGGGAACTACAATGAGCAGTTCTTC. Translated: CASSRTSGNYNEQFF.

The chain employs TRBV5-1 and TRBJ2-3; either TRBD1 or TRBD2 may supply D (5 bases each). This CDR3 is 15 amino acids long. Germline V gives CDR1 SGHRS, CDR2 YFSETQ. Trimming left V 2 bases short and J 0 bases short, with 10 bases between. The CDR3 DNA is TGCGCCAGCAGCTTCGAGGGGATCAGCACAGATACGCAGTATTTT. This translates into CASSFEGISTDTQYF. Full variable domain (outside the CDR3, taken from reference TRBV5-1 and TRBJ2-3): KAGVTQTPRYLIKTRGQQVTLSCSPISGHRSVSWYQQTPGQGLQFLFEYFSETQRNKGNFPGRFSGRQFSNSRSEMNVSTLELGDSALYLCASSFEGISTDTQYFGPGTRLTVL.

This chain links TRBV7-9 with TRBJ1-4, with 8 positions matching TRBD1. J was trimmed by 8 bases and V by 5 bases; bases with no gene match: 7. The CDR3 extends over 14 amino acids. Per germline, CDR1 SEHNR and CDR2 FQNEAQ (reference sequence). This CDR3 reads CASSHYRGEEKLFF. CDR3 nucleotide sequence: TGTGCCAGCAGCCACTACAGGGGGGAGGAAAAACTGTTTTTT.

This rearrangement joins TRBV5-1 to TRBJ2-7; D gene uncertain. This CDR3 region has 13 residues. From germline, CDR1 is SGHRS and CDR2 YFSETQ. Trimming pared 4 bases from V and 2 bases from J, leaving 10 bases between. The CDR3 nucleotides are TGCGCCAGCAGCCAAACAAATACCTACGAGCAGTACTTC. It translates to CASSQTNTYEQYF.

This chain connects TRBV13 to TRBJ1-2; 9 bases are a match to TRBD1. The CDR3 covers 15 residues. The junction had 4 bases not matched to a gene; V was cut back by 3 bases and J by 2 bases. Germline V gene lookup returns CDR1 PRHDT and CDR2 FYEKMQ (reference sequence). The DNA of the CDR3 is TGTGCCAGCAGCTTTCAACAGGGGGCCAACTATGGCTACACCTTC. Translated, it gives CASSFQQGANYGYTF.

This rearrangement joins TRBV10-2 to TRBJ2-2; D is undetermined. The V and J ends lost 8 bases and 3 bases respectively, with 7 bases between them. This CDR3 has 12 amino acids. From germline, CDR1 is WSHSY and CDR2 SAAADI. The CDR3 region is CASLGDTGELFF. The CDR3 nucleotides are TGCGCCAGCTTGGGTGACACCGGGGAGCTGTTTTTT.

The chain recombines TRBV7-9 with TRBJ2-2; possible D gene TRBD1, 5 bases. Looked up from germline, CDR1 is SEHNR and CDR2 is FQNEAQ (reference sequence). This CDR3 has 13 residues. V lost 3 bases and J lost 4, with 6 bases in between. CDR3 sequence: CASSFQGTGELFF. The CDR3 DNA is TGTGCCAGCAGCTTCCAGGGCACCGGGGAGCTGTTTTTT. Variable domain in full (rest from reference TRBV7-9 and TRBJ2-2): DTGVSQNPRHKITKRGQNVTFRCDPISEHNRLYWYRQTLGQGPEFLTYFQNEAQLEKSRLLSDRFSAERPKGSFSTLEIQRTEQGDSAMYLCASSFQGTGELFFGEGSRLTVL.

The chain couples TRBV19 to TRBJ2-1, with 8 bases aligning to TRBD2. The CDR3 is 18 residues long. Germline V lookup: CDR1 LNHDA, CDR2 SQIVND (reference sequence). With 3 bases clipped from V and 0 bases from J, the junction kept 10 bases outside the gene matches. This chain's CDR3 is CASSMASGFFSSYNEQFF. CDR3 DNA: TGTGCCAGTAGTATGGCTAGCGGGTTCTTTAGCTCCTACAATGAGCAGTTCTTC. The full variable domain, completed using reference TRBV19 and TRBJ2-1, is DGGITQSPKYLFRKEGQNVTLSCEQNLNHDAMYWYRQDPGQGLRLIYYSQIVNDFQKGDIAEGYSVSREKKESFPLTVTSAQKNPTAFYLCASSMASGFFSSYNEQFFGPGTRLTVL.

The rearrangement links TRBV6-1 to TRBJ1-2; weak D call: TRBD1 (6 bases). The CDR3 spans 14 residues. V shed 5 bases and J shed 4 bases, with 14 bases lying between them. Germline V lookup: CDR1 MNHNS, CDR2 SASEGT. CDR3 in amino acids: CASSPNTGIYGYTF. The CDR3 DNA follows: TGTGCCAGCAGTCCTAATACAGGGATCTATGGCTACACCTTC.

This chain joins TRBV2 and TRBJ1-1; D remains ambiguous. V lost 0 bases to trimming and J lost 0 bases, with 8 bases between them. The V gene's germline CDR1 is SNHLY and CDR2 FYNNEI. This CDR3 contains 15 residues. The DNA of the CDR3 is TGTGCCAGCAGTGAAGCGCTGACCATGAACACTGAAGCTTTCTTT. Residues: CASSEALTMNTEAFF.

The J gene is TRBJ1-1, the V gene TRBV4-2; possibly TRBD1 for D (5 bases). Trimming removed 4 bases from V and 5 bases from J, with 8 bases in between. Germline CDR1 reads LGHNA; CDR2 reads YNFKEQ. The CDR3 runs to 12 residues. CDR3 protein: CASSRGGTEAFF. CDR3 in DNA: TGTGCCAGCAGCCGCGGGGGAACTGAAGCTTTCTTT.

This chain uses TRBV18 with TRBJ2-3, with 9 bases fitting TRBD1. J lost 7 bases, V lost 2 bases, and 13 bases had no gene match. In germline, CDR1 is KGHSH, CDR2 LQKENI. This CDR3 has 17 residues. CDR3 coding DNA: TGTGCCAGCTCACCAAACGATCCGGGGACAGGGCGAAATACGCAGTATTTT. Encoded protein: CASSPNDPGTGRNTQYF.

The chain couples TRBV10-3 to TRBJ2-7, with 7 bases matching TRBD2. The CDR3 contains 13 residues. Germline V gene data show CDR1 as ENHRY and CDR2 as SYGVKD. The V segment lost 8 bases and the J segment 2 bases; nucleotides outside the gene matches: 6. This CDR3 is CAIRGDPTYEQYF. CDR3 DNA sequence: TGTGCCATCCGGGGGGACCCAACCTACGAGCAGTACTTC.

The genes are TRBV5-1 and TRBJ2-7, with D possibly matching TRBD2 (5 bases). V was trimmed by 7 bases and J by 2 bases, leaving 16 bases between them. The germline CDR1 and CDR2 sequences are SGHRS and YFSETQ. The CDR3 has 14 amino acids. The CDR3 loop reads CASSILEGPYEQYF. The CDR3 DNA sequence: TGCGCCAGCTCAATCCTTGAGGGCCCCTACGAGCAGTACTTC.

V gene TRBV21-1 combines with J gene TRBJ1-4. TRBV21-1 is annotated as a pseudogene. This CDR3 is 15 amino acids long. The CDR3 sequence: CASTKSRGTNEKLFF. DNA for the CDR3: TGTGCCAGCACCAAGTCGAGGGGCACTAATGAAAAACTGTTTTTT.

This chain connects TRBV4-2 to TRBJ1-5; D gene ambiguous. Germline V gene lookup returns CDR1 LGHNA and CDR2 YNFKEQ. The CDR3 contains 16 residues. Deletions cut 1 base from V and 4 bases from J, with 14 bases between. CDR3: CASSQGGWTRNQPQHF. The CDR3 DNA follows: TGTGCCAGCAGCCAAGGTGGGTGGACCCGAAATCAGCCCCAGCATTTT.

The J gene is TRBJ1-4, the V gene TRBV19; D may be TRBD1 (5 bases). The V end was cut by 5 bases, the J end by 5 bases, with 15 bases between. From germline, CDR1 is LNHDA and CDR2 SQIVND (reference sequence). The CDR3 runs to 15 residues. Written as DNA, the CDR3 is TGTGCCAGTAGTCGTATAGGGGAGTCCAATGAAAAACTGTTTTTT. Translated: CASSRIGESNEKLFF. Together with reference TRBV19 and TRBJ1-4, the CDR3 gives the full variable domain: DGGITQSPKYLFRKEGQNVTLSCEQNLNHDAMYWYRQDPGQGLRLIYYSQIVNDFQKGDIAEGYSVSREKKESFPLTVTSAQKNPTAFYLCASSRIGESNEKLFFGSGTQLSVL.